The 10 T cell receptor beta chains presented below share a single source sample, sequenced in a study of blood T cell repertoires in COVID-19. Assay used: immunoSEQ multiplex PCR; TCRdb lists only in-frame clones, some missing. The sample holds some 400,000 clones, 85% to 90% seen once. The sample consisted of PBMCs or T cells enriched from blood (not recorded which). The receptors were gathered from a man younger than 40 who had recovered from COVID-19.

CDR3 bases: TGTGCCATCAGTGAGGGGGGGTTTGACTATGGCTACACCTTC. Its translation is CAISEGGFDYGYTF. The chain carries TRBV10-3 and TRBJ1-2; weak D call: TRBD1 (5 bases). CDR1 and CDR2 (germline): ENHRY, SYGVKD. Trimming pared 2 bases from V and 3 bases from J, leaving 10 bases between. This CDR3 is 14 amino acids long.

The genes are TRBV28 and TRBJ1-2, with D tentatively TRBD1 (5 bases). Germline CDR1 is MDHEN and CDR2 is SYDVKM. This CDR3 contains 14 residues. V lost 8 bases and J 2 bases, leaving 15 bases between the germline ends. CDR3 nucleotides: TGTGCCAGCGGGGAAGGGGATGACAACTATGGCTACACCTTC. Its protein is CASGEGDDNYGYTF.

This clone showed up just once. The chain combines TRBV28 with TRBJ2-7, with D possibly TRBD1 on 5 matching bases. The length of the CDR3 is 15 residues. CDR1 is MDHEN and CDR2 is SYDVKM in the germline V gene. V lost 5 bases and J lost 3, with 17 bases in between. CDR3 in DNA: TGTGCCAGCAGTGGGGCTGACAAGATGGGCTACGAGCAGTACTTC. Amino acid sequence: CASSGADKMGYEQYF.

The J gene is TRBJ1-4, the V gene TRBV5-1; TRBD1 might be the D (5 bases). Trimming cost V 3 bases and J 5 bases, with 11 bases left between them. The CDR3 runs to 14 residues. The V gene's germline CDR1 is SGHRS and CDR2 YFSETQ. The chain's CDR3 is CASSSAGTNEKLFF. CDR3 sequence (DNA): TGCGCCAGCAGCTCCGCGGGGACCAATGAAAAACTGTTTTTT.

Concerning this clone itself: Other DNA variants within this sample encode the same CDR3. The CDR3 region is CASSLTGGGTEAFF. The CDR3 coding sequence is TGTGCCAGCAGCCTAACAGGGGGCGGCACTGAAGCTTTCTTT. The rearrangement uses TRBV7-9 and TRBJ1-1; 9 bases line up with TRBD1. V lost 5 bases, J lost 4 bases, and 5 bases stayed unmatched. The CDR3 sequence is 14 residues long. Germline V lookup: CDR1 SEHNR, CDR2 FQNEAQ (reference sequence).

This chain uses TRBV10-1 with TRBJ1-6; TRBD1 might be the D (6 bases). V lost 2 bases and J lost 8, with 13 bases in between. The CDR3 covers 15 residues. Germline CDR1 reads WNHNN; CDR2 reads SYGVQD (reference sequence). The CDR3, as DNA: TGCGCCAGCAGTGAGGCGACAGGAAAAGATTCACCCCTCCACTTT. It encodes CASSEATGKDSPLHF.

The chain carries TRBV5-6 and TRBJ1-3; 12 nucleotides agree with TRBD1. V was clipped by 3 bases and J by 4 bases; unmatched bases: 5. From germline, CDR1 is SGHDT and CDR2 YYEEEE. CDR3 length: 16 residues. The CDR3 reads CASSWGQGAKGNTIYF. The CDR3 bases are TGTGCCAGCAGCTGGGGACAGGGGGCGAAAGGAAACACCATATATTTT.

This chain connects TRBV24-1 to TRBJ1-2; D is perhaps TRBD1 (5 bases). This CDR3 comprises 13 residues. The V end lost 5 bases, the J end lost 8 bases, and 14 bases lay between the germline ends. Germline CDR1 KGHDR, CDR2 SFDVKD. This chain's CDR3 is CATSVGGFTGYTF. CDR3 sequence (DNA): TGTGCCACCAGTGTCGGGGGGTTTACCGGCTACACCTTC.

V is TRBV7-9 and J is TRBJ1-3; 9 positions agree with TRBD1. This CDR3 region has 14 residues. With V trimmed by 5 bases and J by 7 bases, 6 bases remained unmatched. CDR1 and CDR2 from the germline V gene are SEHNR and FQNEAQ (reference sequence). CDR3 DNA sequence: TGTGCCAGCAGCGGGACAGGGCTTTGGAACACCATATATTTT. This encodes CASSGTGLWNTIYF.

The DNA for the CDR3 is TGTGCCAGCAGTTACGGGACAGGGCGCTACACCTTC. Translated, it gives CASSYGTGRYTF. The gene calls are TRBV6-5 and TRBJ1-2, with 9 bases fitting TRBD1. Per the germline V gene, CDR1 is MNHEY and CDR2 is SVGAGI. The V gene end was trimmed by 2 bases and the J gene end by 9 bases; junction bases not matched to a gene: 1. This CDR3 has 12 residues.